This T cell receptor (beta chain) stems from a study of T cells in Graves' hyperthyroidism and ophthalmopathy. RNA transcripts served as the template for amplifying TCR beta CDR3 regions. A set of HTBI primers served as the primers for a first-round RT-PCR of the TCR CDR3. In TCRdb, the multiplex PCR reads were re-called with MiXCR into one record per CDR3 protein. The sample holds fewer than 800,000 distinct CDR3 sequences, about a sixth seen once. Deletions cut 3 bases from V and 2 bases from J, with 13 bases between. The CDR3 contains 15 residues. The receptor was derived from a young man with Graves' hyperthyroidism. Sequencing input: blood. The V and J genes are TRBV12-3 or TRBV12-4 and TRBJ1-2; a weak D match, TRBD1 (6 bases). Written as DNA, the CDR3 is TGTGCCAGCAGTTTGGGGACAATCCAAAACTATGGCTACACCTTC. This gives the protein CASSLGTIQNYGYTF.